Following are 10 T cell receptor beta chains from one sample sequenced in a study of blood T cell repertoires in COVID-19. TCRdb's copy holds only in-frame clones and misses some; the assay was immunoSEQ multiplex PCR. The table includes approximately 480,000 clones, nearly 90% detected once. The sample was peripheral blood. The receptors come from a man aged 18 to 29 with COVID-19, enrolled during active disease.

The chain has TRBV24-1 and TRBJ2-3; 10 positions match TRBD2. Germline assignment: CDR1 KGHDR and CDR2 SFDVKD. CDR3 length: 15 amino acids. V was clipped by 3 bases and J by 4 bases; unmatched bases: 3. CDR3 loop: CATSDVAGGADTQYF. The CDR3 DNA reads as TGTGCCACCAGTGATGTAGCGGGAGGCGCAGATACGCAGTATTTT.

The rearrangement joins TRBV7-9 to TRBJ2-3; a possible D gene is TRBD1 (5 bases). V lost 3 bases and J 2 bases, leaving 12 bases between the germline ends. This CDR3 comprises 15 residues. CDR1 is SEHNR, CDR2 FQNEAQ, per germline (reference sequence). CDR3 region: CASSFRGPHTDTQYF. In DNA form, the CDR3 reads TGTGCCAGCAGCTTTAGGGGCCCGCACACAGATACGCAGTATTTT.

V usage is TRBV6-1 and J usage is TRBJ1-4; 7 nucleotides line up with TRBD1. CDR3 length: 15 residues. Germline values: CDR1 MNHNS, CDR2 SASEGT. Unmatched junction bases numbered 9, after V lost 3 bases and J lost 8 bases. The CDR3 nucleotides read TGTGCCAGCAGTGAGCCCGGGACAGTCCGGGAAAAACTGTTTTTT. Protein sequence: CASSEPGTVREKLFF.

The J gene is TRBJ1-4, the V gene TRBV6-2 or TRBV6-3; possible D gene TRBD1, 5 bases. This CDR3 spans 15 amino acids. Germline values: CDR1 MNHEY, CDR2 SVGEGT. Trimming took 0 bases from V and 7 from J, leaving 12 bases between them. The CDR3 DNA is TGTGCCAGCAGTTACTCGGGCAGGGTGGGTGAAAAACTGTTTTTT. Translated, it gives CASSYSGRVGEKLFF.

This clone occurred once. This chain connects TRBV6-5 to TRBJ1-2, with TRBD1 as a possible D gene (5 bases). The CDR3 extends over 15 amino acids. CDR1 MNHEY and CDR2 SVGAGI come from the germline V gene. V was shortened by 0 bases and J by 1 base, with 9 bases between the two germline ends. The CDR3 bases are TGTGCCAGCAGTTACTCGGGGCGGATTAACTATGGCTACACCTTC. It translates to CASSYSGRINYGYTF.

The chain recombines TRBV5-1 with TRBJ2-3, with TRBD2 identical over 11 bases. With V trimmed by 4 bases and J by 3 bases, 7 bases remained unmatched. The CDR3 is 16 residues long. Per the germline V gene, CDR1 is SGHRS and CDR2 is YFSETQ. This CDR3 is CASSVTSGSITDTQYF. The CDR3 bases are TGCGCCAGCAGCGTAACTAGCGGGAGTATTACAGATACGCAGTATTTT.

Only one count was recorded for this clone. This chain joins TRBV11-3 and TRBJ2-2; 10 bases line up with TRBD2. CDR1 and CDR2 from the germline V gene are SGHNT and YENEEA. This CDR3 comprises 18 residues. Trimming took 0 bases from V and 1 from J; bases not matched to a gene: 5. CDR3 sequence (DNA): TGTGCCAGCAGCTTAGACTCACGACTAGCGGGGAACACCGGGGAGCTGTTTTTT. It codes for CASSLDSRLAGNTGELFF.

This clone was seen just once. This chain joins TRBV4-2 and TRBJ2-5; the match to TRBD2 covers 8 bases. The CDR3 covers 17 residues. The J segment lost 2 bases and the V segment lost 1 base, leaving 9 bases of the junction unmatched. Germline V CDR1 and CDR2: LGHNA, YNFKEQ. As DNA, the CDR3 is TGTGCCAGCAGCCAAGTGGGGCGACGGGGGGGACAAGAGACCCAGTACTTC. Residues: CASSQVGRRGGQETQYF.

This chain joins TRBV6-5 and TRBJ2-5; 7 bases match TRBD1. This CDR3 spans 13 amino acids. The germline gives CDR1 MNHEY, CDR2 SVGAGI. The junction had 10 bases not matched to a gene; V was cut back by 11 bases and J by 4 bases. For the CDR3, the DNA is TGTGCCGGGGGACAGAGGTTGGGAGAGACCCAGTACTTC. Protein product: CAGGQRLGETQYF.

This chain's CDR3 is CASSLGRVGESYNEQFF. The CDR3 DNA is TGTGCCAGCAGCTTAGGACGCGTAGGGGAATCCTACAATGAGCAGTTCTTC. This sequence joins TRBV13 and TRBJ2-1, with D perhaps TRBD1 (5 bases). Trimming took 0 bases from V and 1 from J, leaving 13 bases between them. CDR1 and CDR2 from the germline V gene are PRHDT and FYEKMQ (reference sequence). The CDR3 consists of 17 residues.